These 32 T cell receptor beta chains originate from one sample sequenced in a study of response to subunit inactivated influenza vaccine. TCRdb fed the RT-PCR reads into MiXCR, producing one record per CDR3 protein. The sample includes around 580,000 distinct CDR3 sequences, roughly 10% seen only once; the top ten take about a tenth. This specimen consisted of PBMCs from blood, obtained on the day of vaccination. Source of these receptors: a man in his forties or fifties who received an inactivated influenza vaccine.

This clonotype was picked up a small number of times. In DNA, the CDR3 is TGCAGCGTTGAAAAGGACTACCTGACAGATACGCAGTATTTT. This encodes CSVEKDYLTDTQYF. V gene TRBV29-1 combines with J gene TRBJ2-3; D possibly corresponds to TRBD2 (6 bases). The CDR3 length is 14 residues. The germline V gene has CDR1 SQVTM and CDR2 ANQGSEA. The V and J ends lost 2 bases and 3 bases respectively, with 12 bases between them.

The CDR3 DNA reads TGTGCCACTCGGGAGGGCCGGTACGAGCAGTACTTC. Its translation is CATREGRYEQYF. V and J are TRBV28 and TRBJ2-7; 8 positions agree with TRBD2. Germline CDR1 is MDHEN and CDR2 is SYDVKM. The CDR3 consists of 12 residues. The junction had 6 bases not matched to a gene; V was cut back by 10 bases and J by 4 bases.

This clonotype has ten or more counts. V usage is TRBV4-3 and J usage is TRBJ1-2, with D tentatively TRBD1 (5 bases). The CDR3 consists of 13 residues. V shed 1 base and J shed 3 bases, with 6 bases lying between them. Germline V gene data show CDR1 as LGHNA and CDR2 as YSLEER. The CDR3 bases are TGCGCCAGCAGCCAAGGGGGGGACTATGGCTACACCTTC. It is translated as CASSQGGDYGYTF.

This clonotype was observed a few times. The chain is built from TRBV7-2 and TRBJ2-1; 9 nucleotides line up with TRBD1. This CDR3 spans 15 amino acids. Germline V gene data show CDR1 as SGHTA and CDR2 as FQGNSA. V trimming: 3 bases; J trimming: 9 bases; junction bases outside the gene matches: 9. The CDR3 region has the DNA TGTGCCAGCAGCTTGCCCGGGACAGGGAGGGGTGAGCAGTTCTTC. Translated: CASSLPGTGRGEQFF.

This clonotype has just a few counts. The chain combines TRBV27 with TRBJ2-7, with D uncertain. The CDR3 has 15 residues. The germline V gene has CDR1 MNHEY and CDR2 SMNVEV (reference sequence). Deletions cut 4 bases from V and 3 bases from J, with 16 bases between. CDR3 amino acids: CASSSPAVGFYEQYF. CDR3 DNA: TGTGCCAGCAGTTCCCCAGCCGTAGGGTTCTACGAGCAGTACTTC.

The chain has TRBV20-1 and TRBJ2-5; possibly TRBD1 for D (5 bases). The germline CDR1 and CDR2 sequences are DFQATT and SNEGSKA (reference sequence). V lost 6 bases, J lost 2 bases, and 13 bases lay in between. The CDR3 extends over 13 amino acids. Here the CDR3 DNA reads TGCAGTGCCATATGGGGCAGACAAGAGACCCAGTACTTC. Its protein product is CSAIWGRQETQYF.

This chain connects TRBV6-6 to TRBJ2-7, with unresolved D. The length of the CDR3 is 13 residues. Germline V lookup: CDR1 MNHNY, CDR2 SVGAGI (reference sequence). V was shortened by 11 bases and J by 0 bases, with 14 bases between the two germline ends. The CDR3 spells CAAQPDDSYEQYF. The CDR3 DNA is TGTGCCGCCCAACCAGACGACTCCTACGAGCAGTACTTC.

This clonotype was seen a handful of times. V is TRBV12-3 or TRBV12-4 and J is TRBJ2-7; tentatively, D is TRBD1 or TRBD2 (5 bases each). Trimming removed 2 bases at V and 3 bases at J, with 17 bases between. This CDR3 comprises 16 residues. CDR3 sequence reads: CASSLRWGITIYEQYF. The DNA of the CDR3 is TGTGCCAGCAGTTTAAGGTGGGGGATCACGATCTACGAGCAGTACTTC.

There are a few counts of this clonotype. The chain combines TRBV29-1 with TRBJ2-3; 15 nucleotides agree with TRBD2. This CDR3 comprises 18 residues. V lost 7 bases, J lost 0 bases, and 11 bases stayed unmatched. Germline V gene data show CDR1 as SQVTM and CDR2 as ANQGSEA. In DNA form, the CDR3 reads TGCAGCGGCATCGGGACTAGCGGGAGGTCAACTAGCACAGATACGCAGTATTTT. Protein sequence: CSGIGTSGRSTSTDTQYF.

This clonotype has a count of ten or more. This rearrangement joins TRBV30 to TRBJ2-1; D is unresolved. V lost 0 bases, J lost 6 bases, and 9 bases lay in between. The germline CDR1 and CDR2 sequences are GTSNPN and SVGIG (reference sequence). This CDR3 spans 13 amino acids. The CDR3 loop is CAWSVTRINEQFF. DNA for the CDR3: TGTGCCTGGAGTGTAACCAGGATCAATGAGCAGTTCTTC.

This chain uses TRBV29-1 with TRBJ2-3, with a possible D match to TRBD1 (5 bases). V was trimmed by 4 bases and J by 1 base, leaving 9 bases between them. Germline V gene data show CDR1 as SQVTM and CDR2 as ANQGSEA. The CDR3 contains 13 residues. CDR3 coding DNA: TGCAGCGTTGGGATCAGGGGCACAGATACGCAGTATTTT. Protein product: CSVGIRGTDTQYF.

On this clonotype itself: Just one base apart from a much larger clone, this may be a read error. J is TRBJ2-3 and V is TRBV9; 7 nucleotides match TRBD1. With V trimmed by 3 bases and J by 8 bases, 15 bases remained unmatched. Germline V gene lookup returns CDR1 SGDLS and CDR2 YYNGEE. The CDR3 sequence is 16 residues long. CDR3 bases: TGTGCCAGCAGCGCTATCCCGACAGGGCTTATAGCTACGCAGTATTTT. Translating gives CASSAIPTGLIATQYF.

V is TRBV29-1 and J is TRBJ2-7; 7 nucleotides match TRBD2. Looked up from germline, CDR1 is SQVTM and CDR2 is ANQGSEA. V dropped 6 bases and J dropped 3; count of bases not matched to a gene: 5. The CDR3 runs 12 residues. The DNA of the CDR3 is TGCAGCGTCCGGGCGGGAGACTACGAGCAGTACTTC. The encoded protein is CSVRAGDYEQYF.

At least ten counts were recorded for this clonotype. The chain couples TRBV25-1 to TRBJ2-1, with no clear D. CDR3 size: 13 residues. The germline CDR1 and CDR2 sequences are MGHDK and SYGVNS. V was trimmed by 8 bases and J by 4 bases, leaving 12 bases between them. CDR3 sequence (DNA): TGTGCCAGCGGATTGGGCGGTTACAATGAGCAGTTCTTC. Encoded protein: CASGLGGYNEQFF.

The rearrangement uses TRBV20-1 and TRBJ1-2, with 10 nucleotides matching TRBD1. Germline V gene data show CDR1 as DFQATT and CDR2 as SNEGSKA (reference sequence). The CDR3 consists of 16 residues. Trimming cost V 0 bases and J 8 bases; bases outside gene matches: 12. The CDR3 DNA follows: TGCAGTGCTAGAGACAGGGACAGGGGACTAACTGGCGGCTACACCTTC. Protein: CSARDRDRGLTGGYTF.

This sequence joins TRBV4-1 and TRBJ1-1, with 9 bases fitting TRBD1. The ends lost 2 bases at V and 10 bases at J; junction bases unmatched: 8. This CDR3 has 14 amino acids. Germline CDR1 is MGHRA and CDR2 is YSYEKL. Written as DNA, the CDR3 is TGCGCCAGCAGCCAACCAGGACAGGGGCCGAGAGCTTTCTTT. Translated: CASSQPGQGPRAFF.

This clonotype has more than one count but fewer than ten. The V and J genes are TRBV7-2 and TRBJ2-5; D is tentatively TRBD1 or TRBD2 (5 bases each). CDR3 length: 15 amino acids. Trimming shortened V by 5 bases and J by 1 base, and 14 bases separated the two germline ends. The V gene's germline CDR1 is SGHTA and CDR2 FQGNSA. The CDR3: CASSRKAGTQETQYF. The CDR3 DNA reads as TGTGCCAGCAGCCGGAAAGCCGGGACCCAAGAGACCCAGTACTTC.

This clonotype appeared a few times. V gene TRBV4-1 combines with J gene TRBJ1-2, with D possibly TRBD1 on 6 matching bases. Between the trimmed V and J ends, which lost 1 base and 5 bases, there was a span of 17 bases. Germline-derived CDR1 and CDR2 are MGHRA and YSYEKL. This CDR3 has 16 amino acids. The CDR3 is CASSQGPGQLTYGYTF. The CDR3 region has the DNA TGCGCCAGCAGCCAAGGCCCGGGACAACTAACATATGGCTACACCTTC.

This clonotype was seen only a few times. This chain links TRBV7-9 with TRBJ1-1; D gene uncertain. The V and J ends lost 2 bases and 6 bases respectively, with 4 bases between them. This CDR3 is 11 amino acids long. In germline, CDR1 is SEHNR, CDR2 FQNEAQ (reference sequence). CDR3: CASSLNPEAFF. The CDR3 region has the DNA TGTGCCAGCAGCTTAAACCCTGAAGCTTTCTTT.

This clonotype was picked up a small number of times. The J gene is TRBJ2-3, the V gene TRBV4-3, with D uncertain. CDR1 and CDR2 from the germline V gene are LGHNA and YSLEER. This CDR3 is 17 amino acids long. V shed 0 bases and J shed 4 bases, with 17 bases lying between them. The chain's CDR3 is CASSQDLSLERADTQYF. CDR3 DNA: TGCGCCAGCAGCCAAGATCTAAGCCTAGAAAGAGCAGATACGCAGTATTTT.

The sample holds many counts of this clonotype. The CDR3 nucleotides are TGTGCCAGCAGCTTAGACGACAGGACTACCCAGTACTTC. Its protein product is CASSLDDRTTQYF. The genes are TRBV7-6 and TRBJ2-5, with TRBD1 as a possible D gene (6 bases). Germline loops: CDR1 SGHVS, CDR2 FNYEAQ. The CDR3 spans 13 residues. Trimming removed 1 base from V and 8 bases from J, with 11 bases in between.

Written as DNA, the CDR3 is TGTGCCAGCAGTTACTCGATACCCCGTGGAGGGACAGGGACGCTTGGCTACACCTTC. Protein product: CASSYSIPRGGTGTLGYTF. The chain combines TRBV6-5 with TRBJ1-2, with 9 bases that match TRBD1. The junction had 18 bases not matched to a gene; V was cut back by 0 bases and J by 7 bases. Germline assignment: CDR1 MNHEY and CDR2 SVGAGI. The CDR3 length is 19 residues.

This clonotype was counted between two and nine times. The chain carries TRBV4-3 and TRBJ2-6; maybe TRBD2 (5 bases). The CDR3 runs 17 residues. Germline-derived CDR1 and CDR2 are LGHNA and YSLEER. V was cut by 5 bases and J by 0 bases, with 14 bases left in between. CDR3 coding DNA: TGCGCCAGCAGCGCCGGACTGACGATCTCTGGGGCCAACGTCCTGACTTTC. Protein: CASSAGLTISGANVLTF.

The chain couples TRBV5-6 to TRBJ2-1; 9 nucleotides agree with TRBD2. The CDR3 spans 14 residues. Germline CDR1 SGHDT, CDR2 YYEEEE. The J segment lost 9 bases and the V segment lost 2 bases, leaving 6 bases of the junction unmatched. The DNA of the CDR3 is TGTGCCAGCAGCTTTCCTAGCGGGAATGCTGAGCAGTTCTTC. This gives the protein CASSFPSGNAEQFF.

There are many counts of this clonotype. The rearrangement links TRBV27 to TRBJ2-5, with 11 bases lining up with TRBD2. CDR3 length: 16 amino acids. Germline V gene data show CDR1 as MNHEY and CDR2 as SMNVEV (reference sequence). V lost 4 bases to trimming and J lost 7 bases; unmatched junction nucleotides: 11. The CDR3 sequence is CASSSPGLAGRGTQYF. CDR3 bases: TGTGCCAGCAGTTCCCCCGGACTAGCGGGCCGCGGGACCCAGTACTTC.

The V gene is TRBV20-1, the J gene TRBJ2-3; 15 nucleotides line up with TRBD2. Looked up from germline, CDR1 is DFQATT and CDR2 is SNEGSKA (reference sequence). There are 14 residues in the CDR3. V lost 6 bases and J lost 3; bases outside the gene matches: 1. The CDR3 nucleotides read TGCAGTGCCGGGACTAGCGGGGGGACAGATACGCAGTATTTT. This codes for CSAGTSGGTDTQYF.

The chain combines TRBV28 with TRBJ1-5, with a weak D call TRBD1 (5 bases). The CDR3 runs 15 residues. Per the germline V gene, CDR1 is MDHEN and CDR2 is SYDVKM. Between the trimmed V and J ends, which lost 3 bases and 2 bases, there was a span of 11 bases. DNA of the CDR3: TGTGCCAGCAGTTTGCGACTAGGGGGCAATCAGCCCCAGCATTTT. Its translation is CASSLRLGGNQPQHF.

This clonotype was found a few times. The V gene is TRBV5-1, the J gene TRBJ2-3, with TRBD2 as a possible D gene (5 bases). Between the trimmed V and J ends, which lost 0 bases and 0 bases, there was a span of 11 bases. Germline CDR1 and CDR2: SGHRS and YFSETQ. CDR3 size: 16 residues. The CDR3 DNA follows: TGCGCCAGCAGCTTGGGGGCGGACTCAAGCACAGATACGCAGTATTTT. This translates into CASSLGADSSTDTQYF.

The chain couples TRBV3-1 to TRBJ2-1; a possible D gene is TRBD2 (5 bases). The CDR3 has 12 residues. The V gene's germline CDR1 is LGHDT and CDR2 YNNKEL (reference sequence). The ends were cut back, 4 bases at V and 13 bases at J, with 14 bases in the middle. The chain's CDR3 is CASSLGVRLQFF. CDR3 bases: TGTGCCAGCAGCCTCGGGGTGCGACTTCAGTTCTTC.

This clonotype was seen many times. The chain carries TRBV7-9 and TRBJ1-1; D is uncertain. The germline V gene encodes CDR1 SEHNR and CDR2 FQNEAQ (reference sequence). V lost 5 bases, J lost 7 bases, and 11 bases lay in between. The CDR3 consists of 12 residues. CDR3 in DNA: TGTGCCAGCAGCAAGGCGGGCAGTGAAGCTTTCTTT. Protein: CASSKAGSEAFF.

There are many counts of this clonotype. The rearrangement links TRBV4-1 to TRBJ2-1; the D is unclear. V was clipped by 0 bases and J by 3 bases, with 6 bases between them. The CDR3 sequence is 14 residues long. Germline CDR1 reads MGHRA; CDR2 reads YSYEKL. As DNA, the CDR3 is TGCGCCAGCAGCCAAGATCGACACTACAATGAGCAGTTCTTC. Its translation: CASSQDRHYNEQFF.

This clonotype was counted ten times or more. The chain couples TRBV27 to TRBJ2-1; D ambiguous. Trimming stripped 1 base from V and 6 bases from J, with 7 bases between. The CDR3 sequence is 13 residues long. Germline V gives CDR1 MNHEY, CDR2 SMNVEV (reference sequence). This chain's CDR3 is CASSLWVGNEQFF. DNA of the CDR3: TGTGCCAGCAGTTTATGGGTAGGCAATGAGCAGTTCTTC.